Below are 21 T cell receptor beta chains sequenced from a single sample in a study of shared clonotypes between healthy human individuals. Terminally differentiated effector memory CD45RA+ cells were excluded from the naive CD8 cells, which were CD45RO-negative and positively selected for CCR7. Sequencing used immunoSEQ multiplex PCR; TCRdb keeps in-frame clones, though not all of them. The data show roughly 850,000 clones, approximately 96% seen once. The sample consisted of naive CD8+ T cells sorted from blood. Source of these receptors: a man younger than 45 in good health.

J is TRBJ2-1 and V is TRBV5-1; D may be TRBD1 (6 bases). The CDR3 has 13 residues. Germline-derived CDR1 and CDR2 are SGHRS and YFSETQ. The germline V and J ends were trimmed by 4 bases and 8 bases, with 13 bases remaining between them. CDR3 protein: CASSVTGYHEQFF. DNA of the CDR3: TGCGCCAGCAGCGTTACAGGGTACCATGAGCAGTTCTTC.

The chain recombines TRBV28 with TRBJ2-2; TRBD1 is a possible D gene (6 bases). This CDR3 region has 17 residues. CDR1 is MDHEN and CDR2 is SYDVKM in the germline V gene. V lost 5 bases and J 4 bases, leaving 20 bases between the germline ends. CDR3 coding DNA: TGTGCCAGCAGTGTTGACAGGACCCAGGTGGGCACCGGGGAGCTGTTTTTT. Translated: CASSVDRTQVGTGELFF.

The chain uses TRBV5-1 and TRBJ2-2; no clear D gene. Trimming cost V 0 bases and J 10 bases, with 7 bases left between them. CDR3 length equals 12 residues. Germline V gene data show CDR1 as SGHRS and CDR2 as YFSETQ. The CDR3 sequence: CASSLETVELFF. For the CDR3, the DNA is TGCGCCAGCAGCTTGGAAACGGTGGAGCTGTTTTTT.

The gene calls are TRBV2 and TRBJ1-5, with no clear D. This CDR3 spans 11 amino acids. Germline CDR1 is SNHLY and CDR2 is FYNNEI. V shed 6 bases and J shed 9 bases, with 9 bases lying between them. The chain's CDR3 is CASRGGLPQHF. The DNA of the CDR3 is TGTGCCAGCAGAGGCGGGCTGCCCCAGCATTTT.

The chain combines TRBV27 with TRBJ1-1; tentatively, D is TRBD1 (5 bases). Germline loops: CDR1 MNHEY, CDR2 SMNVEV (reference sequence). The CDR3 covers 15 residues. V was cut by 6 bases and J by 1 base, with 15 bases left in between. The CDR3 region has the DNA TGTGCCAGCAGACGACGGAAGGGGAAGAACACTGAAGCTTTCTTT. Amino acids: CASRRRKGKNTEAFF.

The rearrangement uses TRBV5-5 and TRBJ2-6; D is perhaps TRBD1 (5 bases). CDR3 length equals 18 residues. With 2 bases removed from V and 2 bases from J, the gap between germline ends came to 17 bases. Germline V gives CDR1 SGHKS, CDR2 YYEKEE (reference sequence). The CDR3 reads CASSFEWGSSPGANVLTF. The DNA for the CDR3 is TGTGCCAGCAGCTTCGAATGGGGCAGTTCACCTGGGGCCAACGTCCTGACTTTC.

The V and J genes are TRBV19 and TRBJ2-1, with D possibly matching TRBD1 (6 bases). The CDR3 runs to 14 residues. Trimming stripped 5 bases from V and 9 bases from J, with 17 bases between. Germline lookup yields CDR1 LNHDA and CDR2 SQIVND (reference sequence). CDR3 in DNA: TGTGCCAGTAGTTGGGGGCAGGGTACGAGTGAGCAGTTCTTC. This sequence encodes CASSWGQGTSEQFF.

The chain is built from TRBV30 and TRBJ2-6; possibly TRBD1 for D (5 bases). Trimming took 1 base from V and 2 from J, leaving 9 bases between them. Germline-derived CDR1 and CDR2 are GTSNPN and SVGIG (reference sequence). The CDR3 is made up of 15 amino acids. CDR3 nucleotide sequence: TGTGCCTGGAGTGAGGGGTGGGCTGGGGCCAACGTCCTGACTTTC. This encodes CAWSEGWAGANVLTF.

This chain connects TRBV9 to TRBJ2-1; no clear D. The CDR3 runs 11 residues. Trimming left V 0 bases short and J 12 bases short, with 7 bases between. Germline lookup yields CDR1 SGDLS and CDR2 YYNGEE. The CDR3 nucleotides read TGTGCCAGCAGCGTAGGAGATTTGCAGTTCTTC. It encodes CASSVGDLQFF.

On this clone: The sample has other DNA sequences that encode this CDR3 too. The V and J genes are TRBV7-6 and TRBJ2-7; weak D call: TRBD2 (6 bases). Germline V lookup: CDR1 SGHVS, CDR2 FNYEAQ. This CDR3 has 12 residues. Trimming took off 1 base at V and 6 bases at J, with 7 bases between the two ends. CDR3 in amino acids: CASSLGGGEQYF. The CDR3 nucleotides are TGTGCCAGCAGCTTAGGGGGAGGCGAGCAGTACTTC.

J is TRBJ2-1 and V is TRBV9; D is unresolved. The germline CDR1 and CDR2 sequences are SGDLS and YYNGEE. V gave up 4 bases and J gave up 7 bases, with 12 bases separating them. CDR3 length: 13 amino acids. The CDR3 spells CASSQASGNEQFF. The CDR3 bases are TGTGCCAGCAGCCAGGCCTCGGGTAATGAGCAGTTCTTC. Together with reference TRBV9 and TRBJ2-1, the CDR3 gives the full variable domain: DSGVTQTPKHLITATGQRVTLRCSPRSGDLSVYWYQQSLDQGLQFLIQYYNGEERAKGNILERFSAQQFPDLHSELNLSSLELGDSALYFCASSQASGNEQFFGPGTRLTVL.

The chain is built from TRBV14 and TRBJ1-2, with D possibly TRBD1 on 6 matching bases. The CDR3 spans 16 residues. The V end was cut by 5 bases, the J end by 3 bases, with 19 bases between. Germline values: CDR1 SGHDN, CDR2 FVKESK. The CDR3 here is CASSFRIGTRYYGYTF. CDR3 nucleotide sequence: TGTGCCAGCAGCTTTCGAATAGGGACACGATACTATGGCTACACCTTC.

This sequence joins TRBV2 and TRBJ2-1; the match to TRBD2 covers 13 bases. Germline V gives CDR1 SNHLY, CDR2 FYNNEI. J lost 3 bases, V lost 6 bases, and 2 bases had no gene match. This CDR3 has 15 residues. CDR3: CASRGLAGLYNEQFF. The CDR3 DNA reads as TGTGCCAGCAGGGGACTAGCGGGGCTCTACAATGAGCAGTTCTTC. Full variable domain (missing parts from reference TRBV2 and TRBJ2-1): EPEVTQTPSHQVTQMGQEVILRCVPISNHLYFYWYRQILGQKVEFLVSFYNNEISEKSEIFDDQFSVERPDGSNFTLKIRSTKLEDSAMYFCASRGLAGLYNEQFFGPGTRLTVL.

The chain has TRBV27 and TRBJ1-5; possible D gene TRBD1, 6 bases. Trimming took off 6 bases at V and 0 bases at J, with 9 bases between the two ends. This CDR3 spans 14 amino acids. Looked up from germline, CDR1 is MNHEY and CDR2 is SMNVEV (reference sequence). The CDR3 coding sequence is TGTGCCAGCAGACAGGGTTATAGCAATCAGCCCCAGCATTTT. This gives the protein CASRQGYSNQPQHF.

The CDR3 nucleotides are TGTGCCAGCAGCCCTCTGGGGGGCAGGACTGAAGCTTTCTTT. It codes for CASSPLGGRTEAFF. The rearrangement uses TRBV13 and TRBJ1-1; D is perhaps TRBD1 (6 bases). V lost 5 bases and J lost 5, with 15 bases in between. The CDR3 consists of 14 residues. Germline-derived CDR1 and CDR2 are PRHDT and FYEKMQ (reference sequence).

This clone was detected only once. V usage is TRBV27 and J usage is TRBJ2-7; 13 bases fit TRBD2. The CDR3 loop spans 15 amino acids. The germline V gene has CDR1 MNHEY and CDR2 SMNVEV (reference sequence). V was pared by 4 bases and J by 4 bases, with 4 bases of the junction left unmatched. CDR3 in DNA: TGTGCCAGCAGTTGGGGACTAGCGGGGCTGTACGAGCAGTACTTC. As protein: CASSWGLAGLYEQYF.

Worth noting for this clone: This same CDR3 is encoded by further DNA sequences in the sample. The V gene is TRBV29-1, the J gene TRBJ2-7, with D unclear. Looked up from germline, CDR1 is SQVTM and CDR2 is ANQGSEA. CDR3 length: 12 residues. The V and J ends lost 0 bases and 2 bases respectively, with 5 bases between them. Here the CDR3 DNA reads TGCAGCGTTGAAGATACGGCCTACGAGCAGTACTTC. Its translation is CSVEDTAYEQYF.

The chain employs TRBV18 and TRBJ2-1; 13 positions match TRBD2. This CDR3 comprises 16 residues. V dropped 5 bases and J dropped 5; count of bases not matched to a gene: 6. Germline V gives CDR1 KGHSH, CDR2 LQKENI. CDR3 DNA: TGTGCCAGCTCATTAGGACTAGCGGGAGTTGACAATGAGCAGTTCTTC. Amino acid sequence: CASSLGLAGVDNEQFF.

This clone was recorded once. The gene calls are TRBV29-1 and TRBJ2-7; no clear D. The CDR3 runs to 13 residues. Germline loops: CDR1 SQVTM, CDR2 ANQGSEA. Trimming pared 1 base from V and 3 bases from J, leaving 10 bases between. CDR3 sequence (DNA): TGCAGCGTTGAAGCCGGTCTTGGCTACGAGCAGTACTTC. Its translation is CSVEAGLGYEQYF.

Only a few counts were recorded for this clone. The same CDR3 arises from other DNA sequences in this sample as well. The chain couples TRBV7-9 to TRBJ2-7, with 7 bases that match TRBD2. This CDR3 contains 13 residues. The J segment lost 3 bases and the V segment lost 5 bases, leaving 4 bases of the junction unmatched. Germline values: CDR1 SEHNR, CDR2 FQNEAQ (reference sequence). For the CDR3, the DNA is TGTGCCAGCAGCCCAAGCGGGAACTACGAGCAGTACTTC. It codes for CASSPSGNYEQYF.

Concerning this clone itself: In the same sample, other DNA sequences code for this CDR3. The rearrangement joins TRBV5-1 to TRBJ2-7; tentatively, D is TRBD1 (6 bases). V was cut by 0 bases and J by 2 bases, with 12 bases left in between. Germline V gene lookup returns CDR1 SGHRS and CDR2 YFSETQ. The CDR3 is made up of 15 amino acids. Written as DNA, the CDR3 is TGCGCCAGCAGCTTGGGTCAGGGGCTGCCCTACGAGCAGTACTTC. Its translation is CASSLGQGLPYEQYF.